This entry lists 3 T cell receptor beta chains sequenced from one sample in a study of PD-1 blockade in classical Hodgkin lymphoma (dated by TCRdb to 2020 to 2022). The method was the immunoSEQ multiplex PCR assay. TCRdb obtained this table from immuneACCESS and retained in-frame rearrangements with V and J assigned. These tables miss some clones; where compared with another copy, unresolved V genes account for less than half of the shortfall, and the remainder is unexplained. The sample table contains about 13,000 clones; only one count was recorded for roughly 90% of them. The biggest ten clones account for 0.5% to 0.65% of the sample. According to the study, the label for this sample's time point signals: cycle 1 day 1 (C1D1), immediately before nivolumab initiation. Relapse after autologous stem cell transplantation had occurred in all trial patients, and cohorts A, B and C were distinguished by prior brentuximab vedotin exposure. A Miltenyi CD4+ T cell isolation kit was used for magnetic negative selection to purify CD4+ T cells from thawed PBMCs.

This specimen consisted of CD4+ T cells from blood, obtained at baseline. Receptor source: a human donor with classical Hodgkin lymphoma.

Only a few counts were recorded for this clone. J is TRBJ1-2 and V is TRBV27; no reliable D call. The CDR3 consists of 13 residues. V shed 5 bases and J shed 6 bases, with 13 bases lying between them. Germline CDR1 MNHEY, CDR2 SMNVEV (reference sequence). The CDR3: CASSPTSYHGYTF. The CDR3, as DNA: TGTGCCAGCAGTCCTACGTCGTACCATGGCTACACCTTC.

The rearrangement joins TRBV7-9 to TRBJ2-3, with D hard to call. Germline CDR1 SEHNR, CDR2 FQNEAQ (reference sequence). Trimming cost V 7 bases and J 3 bases, with 20 bases left between them. The CDR3 sequence is 16 residues long. The CDR3 reads CASKRSETIPTDTQYF. The CDR3 DNA reads as TGTGCCAGCAAGAGAAGTGAGACGATACCTACAGATACGCAGTATTTT.

J is TRBJ1-1 and V is TRBV6-1; D not resolved. Looked up from germline, CDR1 is MNHNS and CDR2 is SASEGT. The CDR3 is 12 residues long. Trimming stripped 2 bases from V and 3 bases from J, with 4 bases between. CDR3 loop: CASSESDTEAFF. In nucleotides, the CDR3 is TGTGCCAGCAGTGAATCGGACACTGAAGCTTTCTTT.